The clone carrying this T cell receptor beta chain showed up just a few times. Antigen: not known. MiXCR, applied by TCRdb to the 5' RACE reads, yields one record per CDR3 protein. Found here are about 440,000 distinct CDR3 sequences, around 19% of them singletons; the top ten hold 8.4%. The entry originates in a study of T-cell memory formation after mild COVID-19. As for the study in general: Clusters were largely donor specific.

Overall study findings and caveats: Unconfirmed was the SARS-CoV-2 specificity of second-wave clones that peaked on day 37. CD4+ bias marked clones expanding day 15 to 37, unlike balanced contracting clones.

J was trimmed by 6 bases and V by 4 bases; bases with no gene match: 6. The CDR3 runs to 15 residues. Per germline, CDR1 MNHEY and CDR2 SVGEGT. The sequenced sample was PBMCs or a T cell subset sorted from them (not recorded which). This receptor was taken from an adult woman who had mild COVID-19 (a few samples of this study predate the infection). Cell type and time point are not known. The chain couples TRBV6-2 or TRBV6-3 to TRBJ2-2, with TRBD1 matching 9 bases. The CDR3 loop reads CASSSTGTGSGELFF. The CDR3 DNA sequence: TGTGCCAGCAGTTCCACCGGGACAGGGTCCGGGGAGCTGTTTTTT.